This T cell receptor beta chain originates from a study of cytomegalovirus exposure and HLA in healthy donors. Study-wide points: A later analysis by the authors found several of the most significant clusters apparently linked to common viral pathogens. An ancestry cluster, one associated with Asian ancestry, reportedly showed fewer N-insertions than the approximately 700-donor mean in a later analysis.

A note on this clone: As yet, its antigen is unknown.

Use of 60 Vbeta and 13 Jbeta primers characterized the PCR. Data came from immunoSEQ multiplex PCR; TCRdb stores just in-frame clones and leaves some out. The data show 150,000 to 200,000 clones, 75% seen once. The origin of this receptor is a male donor in good health and CMV-seronegative. The sequenced material came from PBMCs.

For the CDR3, the DNA is TGTGCCAGCAAGGGGACGGGGAGGGAGACCCAGTACTTC. Translation: CASKGTGRETQYF. The chain couples TRBV6-5 to TRBJ2-5; D may be TRBD2 (6 bases). Germline V gives CDR1 MNHEY, CDR2 SVGAGI. The V end lost 7 bases, the J end lost 5 bases, and 14 bases lay between the germline ends. CDR3 length: 13 amino acids.